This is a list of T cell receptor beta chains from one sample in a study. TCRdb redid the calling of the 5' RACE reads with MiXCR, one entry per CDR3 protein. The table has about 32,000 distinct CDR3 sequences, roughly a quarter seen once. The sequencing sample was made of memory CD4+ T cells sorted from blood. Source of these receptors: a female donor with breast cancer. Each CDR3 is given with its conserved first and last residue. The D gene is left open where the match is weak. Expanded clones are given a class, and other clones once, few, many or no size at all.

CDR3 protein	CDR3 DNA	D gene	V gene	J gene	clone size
CASSGTGTTEAFF	TGTGCCAGCAGCGGGACAGGGACCACTGAAGCTTTCTTT	TRBD1	TRBV9	TRBJ1-1	-
CASSLINQPQHF	TGTGCCAGCAGTTTAATCAACCAACCCCAGCATTTT	-	TRBV27	TRBJ1-5	-
CASSLQGRTDTQYF	TGTGCCAGCAGTTTGCAGGGACGCACAGATACGCAGTATTTT	-	TRBV27	TRBJ2-3	many
CSASGGAGSNEQFF	TGCAGTGCTAGCGGGGGGGCCGGTAGTAATGAGCAGTTCTTC	TRBD2	TRBV20-1	TRBJ2-1	many
CATSTEGQGYGYTF	TGTGCCACCAGCACAGAGGGACAGGGATATGGCTACACCTTC	TRBD1	TRBV15	TRBJ1-2	few
CASSSHGSSRVEQFF	TGTGCCAGCAGCTCCCATGGGAGTAGCCGGGTTGAGCAGTTCTTC	-	TRBV7-9	TRBJ2-1	-
CASTSLAAGDTGELFF	TGTGCCAGCACCTCACTAGCGGCCGGGGACACCGGGGAGCTGTTTTTT	TRBD2	TRBV9	TRBJ2-2	many
CASQRDGVHEQYF	TGTGCCAGCCAGCGGGACGGCGTTCACGAGCAGTACTTC	TRBD2	TRBV19	TRBJ2-7	few
CASNPGRGYDENGYTF	TGCGCCAGCAACCCGGGCAGGGGGTATGATGAAAATGGCTACACCTTC	TRBD1	TRBV4-1	TRBJ1-2	-
CTSSLEDSSYEQYF	TGCACCAGCAGCTTGGAGGACTCGTCCTACGAGCAGTACTTC	-	TRBV5-1	TRBJ2-7	-
CASTLTGEDTEAFF	TGTGCCAGCACCCTCACAGGGGAGGATACTGAAGCTTTCTTT	TRBD1	TRBV7-3	TRBJ1-1	medium-sized
CASSLFRGQGIHQPQHF	TGTGCCAGCAGCTTATTCCGGGGACAGGGGATTCATCAGCCCCAGCATTTT	TRBD1	TRBV28	TRBJ1-5	-
CASSFGTGTYEQYF	TGTGCCAGCAGTTTTGGGACAGGGACCTACGAGCAGTACTTC	TRBD1	TRBV27	TRBJ2-7	few
CASSPGGQGAYQPQHF	TGCGCCAGCAGCCCCGGAGGACAGGGGGCCTATCAGCCCCAGCATTTT	TRBD1	TRBV5-1	TRBJ1-5	many
CASSGRDTYEQYF	TGTGCCAGCAGCGGCCGGGACACCTACGAGCAGTACTTC	-	TRBV7-9	TRBJ2-7	-
CASSFPVQGATGELFF	TGTGCCAGCAGTTTCCCGGTACAGGGAGCCACCGGGGAGCTGTTTTTT	-	TRBV7-2	TRBJ2-2	many
CASSLKVGFHNSPLHF	TGTGCCAGCAGCTTAAAGGTGGGGTTCCATAATTCACCCCTCCACTTT	-	TRBV21-1	TRBJ1-6	many
CSAVRDAISYEQYF	TGCAGTGCTGTCCGGGACGCCATTTCCTACGAGCAGTACTTC	-	TRBV20-1	TRBJ2-7	-
CASSLGEDSYEQYF	TGTGCCAGCAGCTTAGGCGAGGATTCCTACGAGCAGTACTTC	-	TRBV7-6	TRBJ2-7	few
CASSAGPEAFF	TGTGCCAGCAGTGCCGGGCCCGAAGCTTTCTTT	-	TRBV6-2/TRBV6-3	TRBJ1-1	many
CASSLNPGLKETQYF	TGTGCCAGCAGCCTAAATCCGGGACTCAAAGAGACCCAGTACTTC	-	TRBV28	TRBJ2-5	few
CASSSTGRMNQPQHF	TGTGCCAGCAGCTCAACCGGACGGATGAATCAGCCCCAGCATTTT	-	TRBV12-3/TRBV12-4	TRBJ1-5	once
CASSPTAGGIEQYF	TGTGCCAGCAGCCCGACGGCAGGGGGCATCGAGCAGTACTTC	TRBD1	TRBV3-1	TRBJ2-7	few
CASSKWADNEQFF	TGTGCCAGCAGCAAATGGGCTGACAATGAGCAGTTCTTC	-	TRBV7-3	TRBJ2-1	-
CASSFSGGRITDTQYF	TGTGCCAGCAGCTTTAGCGGTGGCAGGATCACAGATACGCAGTATTTT	-	TRBV11-1	TRBJ2-3	-
CASSQVGRGAAYNEQFF	TGCGCCAGCAGCCAAGTGGGGCGGGGGGCGGCTTACAATGAGCAGTTCTTC	TRBD2	TRBV4-3	TRBJ2-1	-
CASALRRFYGYTF	TGTGCCAGCGCTTTGCGAAGATTCTATGGCTACACCTTC	-	TRBV27	TRBJ1-2	many
CASSLQPNTGELFF	TGTGCCAGCAGCCTACAGCCGAACACCGGGGAGCTGTTTTTT	-	TRBV13	TRBJ2-2	-
CSAWSENEQFF	TGCAGTGCCTGGAGCGAGAATGAGCAGTTCTTC	-	TRBV20-1	TRBJ2-1	many
CASRSKGFNEQYF	TGTGCCAGCAGGTCCAAGGGCTTCAACGAGCAGTACTTC	-	TRBV12-3/TRBV12-4	TRBJ2-7	many
CASSQARNSPLHF	TGCGCCAGCAGCCAAGCCCGGAATTCACCCCTCCACTTT	-	TRBV4-1	TRBJ1-6	few
CASSWAGPTYEQYF	TGTGCCAGCAGCTGGGCGGGGCCGACCTACGAGCAGTACTTC	-	TRBV7-9	TRBJ2-7	many
CASSDRRNWETWSSYNEQFF	TGCGCCAGCAGCGACCGGAGGAACTGGGAGACTTGGAGCTCCTACAATGAGCAGTTCTTC	-	TRBV5-1	TRBJ2-1	-
CATSDPSAGGPAVNIQYF	TGTGCCACCAGTGACCCTTCAGCGGGAGGGCCCGCCGTCAACATTCAGTACTTC	TRBD2	TRBV24-1	TRBJ2-4	few
CSARKGQVTEAFF	TGCAGTGCTCGGAAAGGGCAGGTCACTGAAGCTTTCTTT	-	TRBV20-1	TRBJ1-1	-
CASSPRFVKAVETQYF	TGCGCCAGCAGCCCCCGTTTCGTCAAGGCTGTGGAGACCCAGTACTTC	-	TRBV4-1	TRBJ2-5	medium-sized
CASSDHRGGNTEAFF	TGTGCCAGCAGCGATCACAGGGGGGGAAACACTGAAGCTTTCTTT	TRBD1	TRBV9	TRBJ1-1	few
CASSQDIGDSLIF	TGCGCCAGCAGCCAAGATATTGGGGACAGTCTCATCTTC	TRBD1	TRBV4-1	TRBJ2-1	many
CASSSNRYPFEEETQYF	TGTGCCAGCAGTTCAAACCGCTACCCCTTTGAGGAAGAGACCCAGTACTTC	-	TRBV27	TRBJ2-5	-
CSAHDRDRVNQPQHF	TGCAGTGCTCATGACCGGGACAGGGTGAATCAGCCCCAGCATTTT	TRBD1	TRBV20-1	TRBJ1-5	few
CASSLTGTGENTEAFF	TGTGCCAGCAGTCTTACCGGGACAGGGGAGAACACTGAAGCTTTCTTT	TRBD1	TRBV9	TRBJ1-1	-
CASSPQRTGKATEAFF	TGTGCCAGCAGCCCACAACGGACAGGAAAGGCCACTGAAGCTTTCTTT	TRBD1	TRBV7-9	TRBJ1-1	few
CSGGESSYEQYF	TGCAGCGGGGGGGAGAGCTCCTACGAGCAGTACTTC	-	TRBV29-1	TRBJ2-7	many
CASSLSGTGYQETQYF	TGTGCCAGCAGCTTATCCGGGACAGGGTACCAAGAGACCCAGTACTTC	TRBD1	TRBV3-1	TRBJ2-5	-
CAISEDRVSPLHF	TGTGCCATCAGTGAGGACAGAGTTTCACCCCTCCACTTT	-	TRBV10-3	TRBJ1-6	once
CASSVEGYQETQYF	TGTGCCAGCAGCGTAGAAGGGTACCAAGAGACCCAGTACTTC	-	TRBV9	TRBJ2-5	-
CASSVGAGPEAFF	TGTGCCAGCAGCGTAGGGGCGGGTCCGGAAGCTTTCTTT	-	TRBV9	TRBJ1-1	-
CATSRDRSYEQYF	TGTGCCACCAGCAGAGATAGGAGCTACGAGCAGTACTTC	-	TRBV15	TRBJ2-7	many
CASSFRPGGSGVYSYNEQFF	TGTGCCAGCAGCTTCCGCCCTGGGGGTAGCGGGGTTTACTCCTACAATGAGCAGTTCTTC	TRBD2	TRBV7-3	TRBJ2-1	few
CASSQDWAAPRGNEQFF	TGCGCCAGCAGCCAAGATTGGGCCGCCCCGAGGGGCAATGAGCAGTTCTTC	-	TRBV4-3	TRBJ2-1	medium-sized
CASSGTLDTGELFF	TGCGCCAGCTCCGGGACACTGGACACCGGGGAGCTGTTTTTT	-	TRBV5-1	TRBJ2-2	many
CSAGTSGTDTQYF	TGCAGTGCCGGGACTAGCGGCACAGATACGCAGTATTTT	TRBD2	TRBV20-1	TRBJ2-3	-